This TCR beta chain originates from a study of regulatory T cells in long-lasting Graves disease. CDR3-region Arm-PCR and iRepertoire HTBI primers produced the TCR beta libraries. One entry per CDR3 protein results from TCRdb running MiXCR on the multiplex PCR reads. The top ten hold about 18% of the sample, which has 600,000 to 650,000 distinct CDR3 sequences, roughly 15% seen once. The table lists this clonotype with many counts. The CDR3 has 15 amino acids. The germline gives CDR1 MDHEN, CDR2 SYDVKM. V was clipped by 2 bases and J by 5 bases; unmatched bases: 8. Time point meaning: newly diagnosed GD, antithyroid drugs for less than 3 months. Following extraction of RNA from PBMCs, that RNA was used to make the TCR library. This same sample was also taken into another study, of T cells in Graves' hyperthyroidism and ophthalmopathy.

This sequence joins TRBV28 and TRBJ2-5, with 7 bases fitting TRBD1. The clonotype comes from a woman in her 30s with Graves disease. Material: peripheral blood mononuclear cells (PBMCs), obtained at new diagnosis, from a patient treated with antithyroid drugs. The CDR3 spells CASSLPEQGSETQYF. In DNA, the CDR3 is TGTGCCAGCAGTTTACCCGAACAGGGGTCGGAGACCCAGTACTTC. The full variable domain, completed using reference TRBV28 and TRBJ2-5, is DVKVTQSSRYLVKRTGEKVFLECVQDMDHENMFWYRQDPGLGLRLIYFSYDVKMKEKGDIPEGYSVSREKKERFSLILESASTNQTSMYLCASSLPEQGSETQYFGPGTRLLVL.